The next 2 T cell receptor beta chains were all read from a single sample in a study of memory CD4+ T cells and cytomegalovirus serostatus. TCRdb keeps only in-frame clones here, not all; method: immunoSEQ multiplex PCR. Of 35,000 to 50,000 clones listed, over 70% are singletons. Single viable CD3+CD4+CD8-CD45RO+ cells were sorted as the memory CD4+ T cells. The sample comprised memory CD4+ T cells from blood. The source is an adult in good health and CMV-seronegative.

The V call is TRBV10-3, the J call TRBJ1-1; D ambiguous. The CDR3 runs 16 residues. The V and J ends lost 3 bases and 3 bases respectively, with 17 bases between them. Germline V gives CDR1 ENHRY, CDR2 SYGVKD. The CDR3 sequence: CAISDSSAGRYTEAFF. CDR3 bases: TGTGCCATCAGTGATTCAAGTGCTGGGCGGTACACTGAAGCTTTCTTT.

This sequence joins TRBV27 and TRBJ2-7, with 8 bases lining up with TRBD1. The CDR3 sequence is 13 residues long. The junction had 6 bases not matched to a gene; V was cut back by 8 bases and J by 3 bases. Germline assignment: CDR1 MNHEY and CDR2 SMNVEV (reference sequence). CDR3 residues: CASRTGTYYEQYF. The DNA for the CDR3 is TGTGCCAGCCGGACAGGGACCTACTACGAGCAGTACTTC.